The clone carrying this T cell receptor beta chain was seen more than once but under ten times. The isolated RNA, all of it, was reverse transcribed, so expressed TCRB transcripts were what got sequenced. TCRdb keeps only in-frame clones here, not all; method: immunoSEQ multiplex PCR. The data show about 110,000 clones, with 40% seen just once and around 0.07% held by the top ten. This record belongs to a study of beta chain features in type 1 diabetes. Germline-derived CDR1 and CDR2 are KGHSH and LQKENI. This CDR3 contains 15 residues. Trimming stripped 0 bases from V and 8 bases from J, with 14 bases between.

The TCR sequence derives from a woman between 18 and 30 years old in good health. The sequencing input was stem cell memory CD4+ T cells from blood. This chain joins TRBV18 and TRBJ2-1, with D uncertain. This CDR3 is CASSPPNPIYYEQFF. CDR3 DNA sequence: TGTGCCAGCTCACCACCAAACCCAATTTACTATGAGCAGTTCTTC. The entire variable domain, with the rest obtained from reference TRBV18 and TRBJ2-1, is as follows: NAGVMQNPRHLVRRRGQEARLRCSPMKGHSHVYWYRQLPEEGLKFMVYLQKENIIDESGMPKERFSAEFPKEGPSILRIQQVVRGDSAAYFCASSPPNPIYYEQFFGPGTRLTVL.